Presented here are 21 T cell receptor beta chains from one specimen sequenced in a study of blood T cell repertoires in COVID-19. Sequencing was performed with immunoSEQ multiplex PCR; in TCRdb, only in-frame clones are kept and a portion is missing. The top ten clones hold roughly a tenth of a sample with 390,000 or so clones, around 87% of them seen once. Sequenced sample: peripheral blood. All receptors come from a woman in her thirties with COVID-19, enrolled during active disease.

Only one count was recorded for this clone. The chain has TRBV29-1 and TRBJ1-2; no clear D gene. The CDR3 is made up of 14 amino acids. V shed 0 bases and J shed 4 bases, with 12 bases lying between them. The germline gives CDR1 SQVTM, CDR2 ANQGSEA. CDR3 nucleotides: TGCAGCGTTGAAGATCCAGCGAGGGCCTATGGCTACACCTTC. Translation gives CSVEDPARAYGYTF.

The chain has TRBV28 and TRBJ2-2, with D perhaps matching TRBD2 (6 bases). The CDR3 runs 14 residues. Per the germline V gene, CDR1 is MDHEN and CDR2 is SYDVKM. Trimming took 3 bases from V and 4 from J, leaving 9 bases between them. Here the CDR3 reads CASSFGGSTGELFF. DNA of the CDR3: TGTGCCAGCAGTTTTGGGGGGTCCACCGGGGAGCTGTTTTTT. Variable domain in full (rest from reference TRBV28 and TRBJ2-2): DVKVTQSSRYLVKRTGEKVFLECVQDMDHENMFWYRQDPGLGLRLIYFSYDVKMKEKGDIPEGYSVSREKKERFSLILESASTNQTSMYLCASSFGGSTGELFFGEGSRLTVL.

The J gene is TRBJ2-3, the V gene TRBV5-6, with 7 bases lining up with TRBD1. The J segment lost 3 bases and the V segment lost 4 bases, leaving 8 bases of the junction unmatched. Germline V gene data show CDR1 as SGHDT and CDR2 as YYEEEE. The CDR3 totals 15 residues. The DNA of the CDR3 is TGTGCCAGCAGCCTGGGGCAGGGGGTGACAGATACGCAGTATTTT. This codes for CASSLGQGVTDTQYF.

The chain recombines TRBV27 with TRBJ1-2, with TRBD1 identical over 8 bases. This CDR3 is 13 amino acids long. V was pared by 3 bases and J by 8 bases, with 5 bases of the junction left unmatched. In germline, CDR1 is MNHEY, CDR2 SMNVEV (reference sequence). The CDR3 nucleotides are TGTGCCAGCAGTTTGCAGGGGGCGCGAGGCTACACCTTC. It specifies CASSLQGARGYTF.

The J gene is TRBJ2-2, the V gene TRBV6-1, with 7 bases matching TRBD2. Germline CDR1 and CDR2: MNHNS and SASEGT. V trimming: 3 bases; J trimming: 7 bases; junction bases outside the gene matches: 14. The CDR3 is 17 residues long. The CDR3 sequence: CASSENLWRLAIGELFF. The DNA of the CDR3 is TGTGCCAGCAGTGAGAATTTGTGGAGACTAGCCATCGGGGAGCTGTTTTTT.

The gene calls are TRBV7-9 and TRBJ1-3, with D perhaps matching TRBD1 (5 bases). The CDR3 extends over 16 amino acids. Trimming removed 3 bases at V and 2 bases at J, with 14 bases between. Germline CDR1 is SEHNR and CDR2 is FQNEAQ (reference sequence). The CDR3 is CASSLGPDRPGNTIYF. DNA for the CDR3: TGTGCCAGCAGCTTGGGCCCTGACAGACCTGGAAACACCATATATTTT.

The chain has TRBV5-6 and TRBJ1-1, with TRBD1 matching over 8 bases. The CDR3 length is 14 residues. The junction had 3 bases not matched to a gene; V was cut back by 1 base and J by 4 bases. Germline V CDR1 and CDR2: SGHDT, YYEEEE. As DNA, the CDR3 is TGTGCCAGCAGCTTGCTACAGGGGGTCACTGAAGCTTTCTTT. This sequence encodes CASSLLQGVTEAFF. Full variable domain (remainder filled in from reference TRBV5-6 and TRBJ1-1): DAGVTQSPTHLIKTRGQQVTLRCSPKSGHDTVSWYQQALGQGPQFIFQYYEEEERQRGNFPDRFSGHQFPNYSSELNVNALLLGDSALYLCASSLLQGVTEAFFGQGTRLTVV.

The rearrangement uses TRBV27 and TRBJ2-7; a possible D gene is TRBD1 (6 bases). The CDR3 spans 13 residues. The V gene's germline CDR1 is MNHEY and CDR2 SMNVEV (reference sequence). Trimming pared 3 bases from V and 9 bases from J, leaving 15 bases between. CDR3 amino acids: CASSFYTGYAQYF. CDR3 nucleotide sequence: TGTGCCAGCAGTTTTTATACAGGGTATGCGCAGTACTTC.

The V and J genes are TRBV4-1 and TRBJ2-1; D is unresolved. Deletions cut 1 base from V and 4 bases from J, with 11 bases between. Germline V gene data show CDR1 as MGHRA and CDR2 as YSYEKL. This CDR3 region has 15 residues. CDR3 coding DNA: TGCGCCAGCAGCCAAGCGTCGACTGATTACAATGAGCAGTTCTTC. Amino acids: CASSQASTDYNEQFF.

The rearrangement links TRBV29-1 to TRBJ1-1, with D perhaps TRBD1 (5 bases). CDR1 and CDR2 (germline): SQVTM, ANQGSEA. The CDR3 length is 13 residues. The germline V and J ends were trimmed by 2 bases and 2 bases, with 9 bases remaining between them. DNA for the CDR3: TGCAGCGTTGAACAGGGTGGTAACACTGAAGCTTTCTTT. Its protein is CSVEQGGNTEAFF.

V and J are TRBV12-5 and TRBJ2-7, with a weak D call TRBD2 (6 bases). The CDR3 runs to 13 residues. Germline V gene lookup returns CDR1 LGHNT and CDR2 FRNRAP. Trimming took 1 base from V and 6 from J, leaving 10 bases between them. Here the CDR3 DNA reads TGTGCTAGTGGTTTGGACCAGACTAGCGAGCAGTACTTC. The encoded protein is CASGLDQTSEQYF.

The DNA for the CDR3 is TGTGCCAGCAGGCTGGACAGGAGCTCCTACAATGAGCAGTTCTTC. Protein product: CASRLDRSSYNEQFF. The chain uses TRBV5-6 and TRBJ2-1; 7 nucleotides agree with TRBD1. The V gene's germline CDR1 is SGHDT and CDR2 YYEEEE. The CDR3 covers 15 residues. The V segment lost 5 bases and the J segment 0 bases; nucleotides outside the gene matches: 5.

This chain connects TRBV6-5 to TRBJ1-4, with D unclear. This CDR3 comprises 16 residues. In germline, CDR1 is MNHEY, CDR2 SVGAGI. V lost 2 bases and J lost 7, with 17 bases in between. The CDR3 region is CASSYTPTGDFEKLFF. As DNA, the CDR3 is TGTGCCAGCAGTTACACCCCAACCGGGGATTTTGAAAAACTGTTTTTT.

The chain carries TRBV2 and TRBJ1-2, with 12 bases matching TRBD1. CDR1 SNHLY and CDR2 FYNNEI come from the germline V gene. The ends lost 8 bases at V and 4 bases at J; junction bases unmatched: 14. The CDR3 has 17 amino acids. For the CDR3, the DNA is TGTGCCAGCTTAACCTACCCCGGGACAGGGGGCGGCTATGGCTACACCTTC. Translation gives CASLTYPGTGGGYGYTF.

This chain connects TRBV3-1 (or the pseudogene TRBV3-2) to TRBJ2-3, with a possible D match to TRBD1 (5 bases). The CDR3 spans 15 residues. Trimming took 1 base from V and 3 from J, leaving 11 bases between them. CDR1 is LGHDT and CDR2 is YNNKEL in the germline V gene (reference sequence). CDR3: CASSQVAQGTDTQYF. For the CDR3, the DNA is TGTGCCAGCAGCCAAGTAGCTCAGGGTACAGATACGCAGTATTTT.

This clone was seen repeatedly, ten times or more. This sequence joins TRBV24-1 and TRBJ2-3; no firm D call. V gave up 0 bases and J gave up 6 bases, with 6 bases separating them. Germline V gives CDR1 KGHDR, CDR2 SFDVKD. This CDR3 region has 13 residues. The DNA of the CDR3 is TGTGCCACCAGTGATTTGCCAGCGGATACGCAGTATTTT. It is translated as CATSDLPADTQYF.

This sequence joins TRBV20-1 and TRBJ2-7, with a weak D call TRBD2 (6 bases). CDR3 size: 15 residues. Between the trimmed V and J ends, which lost 6 bases and 0 bases, there was a span of 18 bases. CDR1 DFQATT and CDR2 SNEGSKA come from the germline V gene (reference sequence). The CDR3 DNA follows: TGCAGTGCCAGTATAGCGGCCCCGAGCTCCTACGAGCAGTACTTC. It encodes CSASIAAPSSYEQYF.

The J gene is TRBJ2-1, the V gene TRBV7-2; 12 nucleotides align to TRBD2. The CDR3 runs 16 residues. Trimming cost V 5 bases and J 4 bases; bases outside gene matches: 6. CDR1 SGHTA and CDR2 FQGNSA come from the germline V gene. The CDR3 DNA reads TGTGCCAGCAGCCCACGTACTAGCGGGGGGTACAATGAGCAGTTCTTC. Its translation is CASSPRTSGGYNEQFF.

This chain joins TRBV7-9 and TRBJ2-5; the match to TRBD2 covers 7 bases. CDR3 size: 16 residues. In germline, CDR1 is SEHNR, CDR2 FQNEAQ (reference sequence). The junction had 11 bases not matched to a gene; V was cut back by 2 bases and J by 5 bases. The CDR3 reads CASSLSSAIGRETQYF. The DNA of the CDR3 is TGTGCCAGCAGCTTATCGTCCGCTATCGGGAGGGAGACCCAGTACTTC.

The V and J genes are TRBV24-1 and TRBJ2-1, with 8 bases matching TRBD1. Germline V gives CDR1 KGHDR, CDR2 SFDVKD. The CDR3 contains 20 residues. The trim removed 2 bases at V and 0 bases at J, leaving 14 bases unmatched. The CDR3: CATSDSGTGAVWSSYNEQFF. CDR3 DNA: TGTGCCACCAGTGATTCCGGGACAGGCGCTGTTTGGAGCTCCTACAATGAGCAGTTCTTC.

This clone was recorded only once. This chain links TRBV11-1 with TRBJ2-7; maybe TRBD2 (6 bases). The CDR3 is 13 amino acids. Per germline, CDR1 SGHAT and CDR2 FQDESV (reference sequence). The V end was cut by 4 bases, the J end by 6 bases, with 13 bases between. The CDR3 bases are TGTGCCAGCAGCTCCGGGGGAATGAGCGAGCAGTACTTC. Encoded protein: CASSSGGMSEQYF.